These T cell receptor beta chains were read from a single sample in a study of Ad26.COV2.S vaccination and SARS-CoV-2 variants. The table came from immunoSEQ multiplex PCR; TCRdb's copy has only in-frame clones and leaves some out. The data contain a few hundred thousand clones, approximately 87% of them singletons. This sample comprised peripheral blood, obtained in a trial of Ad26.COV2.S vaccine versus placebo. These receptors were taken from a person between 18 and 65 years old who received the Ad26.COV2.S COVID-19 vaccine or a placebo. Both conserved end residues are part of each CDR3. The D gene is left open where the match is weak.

CDR3 protein: CASSDTGGGGEKLFF; CDR3 DNA: TGCGCCAGCAGCGACACAGGGGGCGGGGGTGAAAAACTGTTTTTT; D gene: TRBD1; J gene: TRBJ1-4; V gene: TRBV4-1
CDR3 protein: CASSKPESNSYEQYF; CDR3 DNA: TGTGCCAGCAGCAAACCCGAATCGAACTCCTACGAGCAGTACTTC; D gene: -; J gene: TRBJ2-7; V gene: TRBV7-2
CDR3 protein: CAWRSGSSYNSPLHF; CDR3 DNA: TGTGCCTGGAGATCAGGGAGCTCCTATAATTCACCCCTCCACTTT; D gene: -; J gene: TRBJ1-6; V gene: TRBV30
CDR3 protein: CASSLEGGYGYTF; CDR3 DNA: TGCGCCAGCAGCTTGGAAGGGGGCTATGGCTACACCTTC; D gene: -; J gene: TRBJ1-2; V gene: TRBV5-1
CDR3 protein: CASGFLTSPPRANVLTF; CDR3 DNA: TGTGCTAGTGGTTTCTTGACCTCCCCCCCAAGGGCCAACGTCCTGACTTTC; D gene: -; J gene: TRBJ2-6; V gene: TRBV12-5
CDR3 protein: CASSPPAGKNTEAFF; CDR3 DNA: TGTGCCAGCTCACCACCGGCAGGGAAGAACACTGAAGCTTTCTTT; D gene: -; J gene: TRBJ1-1; V gene: TRBV18
CDR3 protein: CAISRGSEPYEQYF; CDR3 DNA: TGTGCCATTTCTCGGGGGTCAGAGCCCTACGAGCAGTACTTC; D gene: -; J gene: TRBJ2-7; V gene: TRBV10-3
CDR3 protein: CASSSKSASPLYGYTF; CDR3 DNA: TGTGCCAGCAGTTCCAAATCCGCCAGCCCCCTTTATGGCTACACCTTC; D gene: -; J gene: TRBJ1-2; V gene: TRBV27
CDR3 protein: CASSLRGVGANVLTF; CDR3 DNA: TGTGCCAGTAGTCTTAGAGGTGTTGGGGCCAACGTCCTGACTTTC; D gene: -; J gene: TRBJ2-6; V gene: TRBV19
CDR3 protein: CATSVQGQPQHF; CDR3 DNA: TGTGCCACCAGCGTACAGGGTCAGCCCCAGCATTTT; D gene: -; J gene: TRBJ1-5; V gene: TRBV24-1
CDR3 protein: CSGGPEAFF; CDR3 DNA: TGCAGTGGAGGGCCTGAAGCTTTCTTT; D gene: -; J gene: TRBJ1-1; V gene: TRBV20-1
CDR3 protein: CSAGELAGASNEQYF; CDR3 DNA: TGCAGTGCTGGTGAACTAGCGGGGGCTTCCAACGAGCAGTACTTC; D gene: TRBD2; J gene: TRBJ2-7; V gene: TRBV20-1
CDR3 protein: CASSFLRADTQYF; CDR3 DNA: TGCGCCAGCAGTTTTTTAAGGGCGGATACGCAGTATTTT; D gene: -; J gene: TRBJ2-3; V gene: TRBV5-1
CDR3 protein: CASSPGQGFITPTNEKLFF; CDR3 DNA: TGTGCCAGCAGTCCGGGCCAGGGATTTATTACTCCAACTAATGAAAAACTGTTTTTT; D gene: -; J gene: TRBJ1-4; V gene: TRBV2
CDR3 protein: CASSPVDRGADGELFF; CDR3 DNA: TGTGCCAGTAGTCCTGTGGACAGGGGTGCTGACGGGGAGCTGTTTTTT; D gene: TRBD1; J gene: TRBJ2-2; V gene: TRBV19
CDR3 protein: CASSGGGSQETQYF; CDR3 DNA: TGTGCCAGCAGCGGAGGGGGGAGTCAAGAGACCCAGTACTTC; D gene: -; J gene: TRBJ2-5; V gene: TRBV25-1
CDR3 protein: CASSQEVGSSSNGGGYTF; CDR3 DNA: TGCGCCAGCAGCCAAGAAGTAGGGAGCAGCTCGAACGGTGGTGGCTACACCTTC; D gene: -; J gene: TRBJ1-2; V gene: TRBV4-3
CDR3 protein: CASSLRGSISYEQYF; CDR3 DNA: TGTGCCAGCAGTTTAAGGGGCTCTATCTCCTACGAGCAGTACTTC; D gene: -; J gene: TRBJ2-7; V gene: TRBV27
CDR3 protein: CASSFGTDTQYF; CDR3 DNA: TGTGCCAGCAGCTTTGGCACAGATACGCAGTATTTT; D gene: -; J gene: TRBJ2-3; V gene: TRBV5-4
CDR3 protein: CASSLAPPSGQYF; CDR3 DNA: TGTGCCAGCAGCCTCGCGCCCCCGTCGGGGCAGTACTTC; D gene: -; J gene: TRBJ2-7; V gene: TRBV28
CDR3 protein: CASRDLMGTSGGVDEQFF; CDR3 DNA: TGTGCCAGCAGAGATCTAATGGGGACTAGCGGGGGGGTCGATGAGCAGTTCTTC; D gene: TRBD2; J gene: TRBJ2-1; V gene: TRBV5-4
CDR3 protein: CASSLGQLTDTQYF; CDR3 DNA: TGCGCCAGCAGCTTGGGGCAGTTGACAGATACGCAGTATTTT; D gene: -; J gene: TRBJ2-3; V gene: TRBV5-1
CDR3 protein: CASSLDRGQPQHF; CDR3 DNA: TGTGCCAGCAGTTTAGACAGGGGTCAGCCCCAGCATTTT; D gene: TRBD1; J gene: TRBJ1-5; V gene: TRBV12-3/TRBV12-4
CDR3 protein: CASSLVRLETEAFF; CDR3 DNA: TGTGCCAGCAGCTTGGTGAGGTTGGAGACTGAAGCTTTCTTT; D gene: -; J gene: TRBJ1-1; V gene: TRBV5-5